This is a list of T cell receptor beta chains from one sample in a study of blood T cell repertoires in COVID-19. The protocol was immunoSEQ multiplex PCR, while the TCRdb copy is restricted to in-frame clones and leaves out a portion. This sample has 150,000 to 200,000 clones, with around 80% found just once. Sequencing was performed on PBMCs or T cells enriched from blood (not recorded which). The receptor source for this set is a woman aged 45-65 years in a cohort exposed to, infected with or recovered from COVID-19 (not recorded which). Both conserved end residues are part of each CDR3. A D gene is named only where the DNA matches it firmly. Where a row states a size, it is once, few, many or the class of an expanded clone; other rows omit it.

cdr3_aa cdr3_nt clone_size v_call d_call j_call
CASSVGQGANYEQYF TGTGCCAGCAGCGTTGGACAGGGGGCAAATTACGAGCAGTACTTC - TRBV9 TRBD1 TRBJ2-7
CASSLTAGHGNTIYF TGTGCCAGCAGCTTAACTGCAGGACATGGAAACACCATATATTTT - TRBV11-3 - TRBJ1-3
CASSLGGDLSFYGYTF TGTGCCAGCAGTTTAGGGGGGGACCTCAGTTTCTATGGCTACACCTTC - TRBV28 - TRBJ1-2
CASSFYGRDSPLHF TGCGCCAGCAGCTTTTACGGGCGGGATTCACCCCTCCACTTT - TRBV5-1 - TRBJ1-6
CASSLSRGTQYF TGTGCCAGCAGCTTGTCAAGGGGCACGCAGTATTTT once TRBV11-3 - TRBJ2-3
CASSEERGFTDTQYF TGTGCCAGCAGTGAAGAACGCGGGTTCACAGATACGCAGTATTTT once TRBV6-1 - TRBJ2-3
CASTDRGGSPLHF TGTGCCAGTACGGACAGGGGAGGATCACCCCTCCACTTT - TRBV19 TRBD1 TRBJ1-6
CASRAPTGGNEKLFF TGTGCCAGCAGGGCTCCGACAGGGGGTAATGAAAAACTGTTTTTT - TRBV6-5 TRBD1 TRBJ1-4
CASSFSGSGGFNEQFF TGTGCCAGCAGCTTTTCGGGTAGCGGGGGATTCAATGAGCAGTTCTTC few TRBV11-2 TRBD2 TRBJ2-1
CASTLVTPSSGNTIYF TGTGCCAGCACCCTGGTGACACCGAGCTCTGGAAACACCATATATTTT - TRBV28 - TRBJ1-3
CASSVEGFGGTEAFF TGTGCCAGCAGCGTAGAGGGGTTCGGGGGCACTGAAGCTTTCTTT - TRBV9 - TRBJ1-1
CASSSPTEKGSPLHF TGTGCCAGCAGCTCCCCGACGGAGAAAGGATCACCCCTCCACTTT - TRBV11-2 - TRBJ1-6
CATSRDRSAEANVLTF TGTGCCACCAGCAGAGATCGGTCCGCGGAGGCCAACGTCCTGACTTTC - TRBV15 - TRBJ2-6
CASSVGQDFLYQETQYF TGTGCCAGCAGCGTAGGACAGGATTTTTTGTACCAAGAGACCCAGTACTTC - TRBV9 - TRBJ2-5
CASSALRTGELFF TGTGCCAGCAGTGCCCTGAGGACCGGGGAGCTGTTTTTT - TRBV12-3/TRBV12-4 - TRBJ2-2
CASSPGLPNSPLHF TGCGCCAGCAGCCCTGGACTGCCTAATTCACCCCTCCACTTT once TRBV4-1 - TRBJ1-6
CASVGQGIAFF TGTGCCAGTGTCGGACAGGGCATAGCTTTCTTT - TRBV27 TRBD1 TRBJ1-1
CASSPGAGNQQFF TGTGCCAGCAGCCCTGGAGCGGGCAATCAGCAGTTCTTC - TRBV27 - TRBJ2-1
CASSLAWQGYGQPQHF TGTGCCAGCAGCTTAGCATGGCAGGGGTATGGTCAGCCCCAGCATTTT - TRBV7-8 - TRBJ1-5
CASSSPGTGYQPQHF TGTGCCAGCAGTTCCCCCGGGACAGGTTATCAGCCCCAGCATTTT once TRBV28 TRBD1 TRBJ1-5
CASSMRTIPTDTQYF TGTGCCAGCAGCATGCGGACTATTCCAACAGATACGCAGTATTTT - TRBV9 - TRBJ2-3
CASSQGNREKSSPLHF TGCGCCAGCAGCCAAGGGAACAGGGAAAAGTCATCACCCCTCCACTTT - TRBV4-1 - TRBJ1-6
CASSLAEFTGELFF TGTGCCAGCAGCTTAGCAGAGTTCACCGGGGAGCTGTTTTTT - TRBV7-9 - TRBJ2-2
CASSSGQGTTNEKLFF TGCGCCAGCAGCTCAGGACAGGGGACAACTAATGAAAAACTGTTTTTT - TRBV5-1 TRBD1 TRBJ1-4
CASSQMTGANTEAFF TGCGCCAGCAGCCAAATGACAGGGGCGAACACTGAAGCTTTCTTT - TRBV5-1 TRBD1 TRBJ1-1
CSVVLAGGYFIF TGCAGCGTTGTTCTAGCGGGGGGGTACTTCATATTC - TRBV29-1 TRBD2 TRBJ2-7
CASSDLGQGFGKNIQYF TGTGCCAGCAGTGATTTGGGACAGGGGTTCGGCAAAAACATTCAGTACTTC - TRBV2 TRBD1 TRBJ2-4
CASSLVGQGNYGYTF TGTGCCAGCAGCTTAGTAGGCCAGGGGAACTATGGCTACACCTTC - TRBV7-2 - TRBJ1-2
CASSSERQDFSGANVLTF TGTGCCAGCAGCTCGGAACGACAGGATTTCTCTGGGGCCAACGTCCTGACTTTC - TRBV5-4 - TRBJ2-6
CAWATGGNSPLHF TGTGCCTGGGCGACAGGGGGCAATTCACCCCTCCACTTT - TRBV30 TRBD1 TRBJ1-6
CASSALRGTGLSGANVLTF TGTGCCAGCAGCGCACTCCGGGGGACGGGTCTCTCTGGGGCCAACGTCCTGACTTTC - TRBV9 - TRBJ2-6
CASSFPGTGGTTIYF TGTGCCAGCAGTTTTCCAGGGACAGGGGGGACGACCATATATTTT - TRBV7-8 TRBD1 TRBJ1-3
CASSITSGHYNEQFF TGTGCCAGTAGTATTACTAGCGGGCATTACAATGAGCAGTTCTTC - TRBV19 TRBD2 TRBJ2-1
CRPGGTGYTF TGCAGACCGGGGGGCACGGGCTACACCTTC - TRBV20-1 - TRBJ1-2
CATSKERTANTEAFF TGTGCCACCAGCAAAGAAAGAACAGCAAACACTGAAGCTTTCTTT - TRBV15 - TRBJ1-1
CASSPLAPGAEAKNIQYF TGTGCCAGCTCACCACTAGCCCCAGGGGCAGAAGCCAAAAACATTCAGTACTTC - TRBV18 - TRBJ2-4
CASSPPGDFYNEQFF TGTGCCAGCAGCCCCCCCGGGGATTTCTACAATGAGCAGTTCTTC - TRBV28 - TRBJ2-1
CASSRVAEETQYF TGTGCCAGTAGTCGTGTAGCAGAAGAGACCCAGTACTTC - TRBV19 - TRBJ2-5
CASSLKLEQYF TGTGCCAGCAGTTTAAAGCTCGAGCAGTACTTC - TRBV12-3/TRBV12-4 - TRBJ2-7
CASSKVAGVFYEQYF TGTGCCAGCAGTAAAGTGGCGGGGGTTTTCTACGAGCAGTACTTC - TRBV6-2/TRBV6-3 TRBD2 TRBJ2-7
CASSPGGLFVEQYF TGTGCCAGCAGTCCAGGGGGTCTCTTTGTCGAGCAGTACTTC many TRBV9 TRBD1 TRBJ2-7
CASSPAGGTYNEQFF TGTGCCAGCAGTCCAGCGGGTGGGACCTACAATGAGCAGTTCTTC many TRBV6-4 - TRBJ2-1
CSVQTAGGQGVYGYTF TGCAGCGTGCAAACCGCCGGTGGACAGGGGGTCTATGGCTACACCTTC - TRBV29-1 TRBD1 TRBJ1-2
CATSDAGTTNEKLFF TGTGCCACCAGTGATGCAGGGACAACTAATGAAAAACTGTTTTTT - TRBV24-1 - TRBJ1-4
CASSLGTAGETQYF TGTGCCAGCAGCTTAGGGACAGCGGGGGAGACCCAGTACTTC - TRBV7-6 - TRBJ2-5
CASSPDRRSTGELFF TGTGCCAGCAGTCCTGACAGGCGAAGCACCGGGGAGCTGTTTTTT - TRBV6-5 - TRBJ2-2
CASSTREQSNEKLFF TGTGCCAGCAGCACCCGGGAACAGTCTAATGAAAAACTGTTTTTT - TRBV13 - TRBJ1-4
CASSLRAGWEQFF TGTGCCAGCAGTTTACGAGCGGGATGGGAGCAGTTCTTC - TRBV28 TRBD2 TRBJ2-1
CASSLEDRNTGELFF TGCGCCAGCAGCTTGGAGGACAGGAACACCGGGGAGCTGTTTTTT few TRBV5-1 - TRBJ2-2
CATSRDLAGGLNTDTQYF TGTGCCACCAGCAGAGACCTAGCGGGGGGCTTAAACACAGATACGCAGTATTTT - TRBV15 TRBD2 TRBJ2-3
CASSLAELTGEQYF TGCGCCAGCAGCTTGGCTGAACTAACGGGGGAGCAGTACTTC - TRBV5-1 - TRBJ2-7
CASSLGDTRAFF TGCGCCAGCAGCTTGGGGGACACAAGAGCTTTCTTT once TRBV5-1 - TRBJ1-1
CATSGQGDGQETQYF TGTGCCACTTCGGGGCAGGGGGATGGACAAGAGACCCAGTACTTC - TRBV28 TRBD1 TRBJ2-5
CASSPSGMSVMEGSPLHF TGTGCCAGCAGCCCATCGGGGATGAGCGTAATGGAGGGTTCACCCCTCCACTTT - TRBV7-9 - TRBJ1-6